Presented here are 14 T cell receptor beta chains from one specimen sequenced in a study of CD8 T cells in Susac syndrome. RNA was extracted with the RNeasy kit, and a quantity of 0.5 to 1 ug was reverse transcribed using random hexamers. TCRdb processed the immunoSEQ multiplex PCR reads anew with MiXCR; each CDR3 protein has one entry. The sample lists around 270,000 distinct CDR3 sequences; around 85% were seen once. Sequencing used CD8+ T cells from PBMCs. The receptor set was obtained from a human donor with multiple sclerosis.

The DNA of the CDR3 is TGCGCCAGCAGTGACGGGGCAATGGGAATCTCCTACAATGAGCAGTTCTTC. As protein: CASSDGAMGISYNEQFF. The chain couples TRBV10-1 to TRBJ2-1; D possibly matches TRBD1 or TRBD2 (5 bases each). Germline values: CDR1 WNHNN, CDR2 SYGVQD (reference sequence). Trimming cost V 3 bases and J 0 bases, with 15 bases left between them. This CDR3 region has 17 residues.

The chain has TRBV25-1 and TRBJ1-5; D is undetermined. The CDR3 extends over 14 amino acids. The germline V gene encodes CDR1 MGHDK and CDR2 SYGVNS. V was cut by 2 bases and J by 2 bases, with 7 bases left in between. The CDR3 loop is CASSEAAGNQPQHF. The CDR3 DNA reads TGTGCCAGCAGTGAAGCGGCAGGCAATCAGCCCCAGCATTTT.

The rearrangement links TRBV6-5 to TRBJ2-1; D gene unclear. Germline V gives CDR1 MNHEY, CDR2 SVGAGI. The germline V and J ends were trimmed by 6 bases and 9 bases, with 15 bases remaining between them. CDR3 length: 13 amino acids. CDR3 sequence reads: CASSHGFASEQFF. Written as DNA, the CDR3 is TGTGCCAGCAGCCACGGGTTCGCTAGTGAGCAGTTCTTC.

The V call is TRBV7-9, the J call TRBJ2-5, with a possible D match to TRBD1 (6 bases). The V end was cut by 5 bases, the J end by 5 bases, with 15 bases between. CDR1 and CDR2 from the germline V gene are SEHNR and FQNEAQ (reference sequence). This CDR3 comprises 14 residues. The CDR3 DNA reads TGTGCCAGCAGCCTCGCTGGACAGACGGAGACCCAGTACTTC. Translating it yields CASSLAGQTETQYF.

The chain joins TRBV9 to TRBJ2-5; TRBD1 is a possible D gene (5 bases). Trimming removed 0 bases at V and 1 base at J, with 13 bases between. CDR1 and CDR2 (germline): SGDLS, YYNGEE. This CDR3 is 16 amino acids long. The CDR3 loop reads CASSVEEAGLQETQYF. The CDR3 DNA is TGTGCCAGCAGCGTAGAAGAGGCAGGGCTCCAAGAGACCCAGTACTTC.

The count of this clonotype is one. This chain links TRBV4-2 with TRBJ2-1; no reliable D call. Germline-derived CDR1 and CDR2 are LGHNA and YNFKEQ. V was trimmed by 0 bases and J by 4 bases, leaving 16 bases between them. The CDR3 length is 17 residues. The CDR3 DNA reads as TGTGCCAGCAGCCAAGATAAGAGAACAGCTGGGTACAATGAGCAGTTCTTC. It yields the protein CASSQDKRTAGYNEQFF.

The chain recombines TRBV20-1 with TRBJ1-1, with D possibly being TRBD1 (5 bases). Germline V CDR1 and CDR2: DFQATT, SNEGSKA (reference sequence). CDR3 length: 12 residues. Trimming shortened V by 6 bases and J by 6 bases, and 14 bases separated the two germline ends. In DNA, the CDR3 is TGCAGTGCCCCCACGGTAGGGGCTGAAGCTTTCTTT. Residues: CSAPTVGAEAFF.

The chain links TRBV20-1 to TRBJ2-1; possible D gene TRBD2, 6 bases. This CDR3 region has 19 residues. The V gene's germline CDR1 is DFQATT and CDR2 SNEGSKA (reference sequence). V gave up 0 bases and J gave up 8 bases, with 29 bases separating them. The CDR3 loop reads CSARDWGSSGGRDKDEQFF. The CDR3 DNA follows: TGCAGTGCTAGAGATTGGGGGTCAAGCGGAGGGCGAGACAAGGATGAGCAGTTCTTC.

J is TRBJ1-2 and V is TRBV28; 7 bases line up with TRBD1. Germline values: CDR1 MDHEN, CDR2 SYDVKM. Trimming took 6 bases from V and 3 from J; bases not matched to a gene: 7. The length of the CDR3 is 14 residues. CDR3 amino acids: CASSPDRVDYGYTF. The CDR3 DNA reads TGTGCCAGCAGCCCAGACAGGGTCGACTATGGCTACACCTTC.

CDR3 protein: CASSRTGTGGDEQYF. Written as DNA, the CDR3 is TGCGCCAGCAGCCGGACCGGGACAGGGGGCGACGAGCAGTACTTC. The chain uses TRBV4-3 and TRBJ2-7; 12 bases map to TRBD1. The CDR3 loop spans 15 amino acids. The V and J ends lost 4 bases and 5 bases, in that order; junction bases with no gene match: 6. Germline assignment: CDR1 LGHNA and CDR2 YSLEER.

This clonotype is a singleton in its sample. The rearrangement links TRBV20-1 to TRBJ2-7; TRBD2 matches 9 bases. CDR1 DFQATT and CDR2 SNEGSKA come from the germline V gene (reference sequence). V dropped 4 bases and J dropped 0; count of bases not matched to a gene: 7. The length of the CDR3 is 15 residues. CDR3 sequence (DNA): TGCAGTGCTACGGATCAAGCGGGAGGCTCCTACGAGCAGTACTTC. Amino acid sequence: CSATDQAGGSYEQYF.

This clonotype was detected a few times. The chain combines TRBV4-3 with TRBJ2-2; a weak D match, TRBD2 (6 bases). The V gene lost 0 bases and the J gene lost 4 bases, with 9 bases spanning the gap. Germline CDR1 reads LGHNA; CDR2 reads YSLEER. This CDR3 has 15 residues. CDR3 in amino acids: CASSQDFGGTGELFF. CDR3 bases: TGCGCCAGCAGCCAAGATTTCGGGGGCACCGGGGAGCTGTTTTTT.

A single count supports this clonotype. CDR3 sequence (DNA): TGTGCCAGCGGGGGCGGGGGCCCGAACACCGGGGAGCTGTTTTTT. As protein: CASGGGGPNTGELFF. This rearrangement joins TRBV7-4 to TRBJ2-2; D possibly corresponds to TRBD2 (7 bases). The CDR3 sequence is 15 residues long. V was trimmed by 8 bases and J by 0 bases, leaving 13 bases between them. Germline lookup yields CDR1 SGHVT and CDR2 SQSDAQ.

The CDR3 DNA reads TGTGCCAGCAGCCAGACAGGGGGCAATTTGAACACTGAAGCTTTCTTT. Amino acids: CASSQTGGNLNTEAFF. This sequence joins TRBV28 and TRBJ1-1; 10 nucleotides align to TRBD1. The CDR3 has 16 residues. V lost 6 bases and J lost 0; bases outside the gene matches: 7. The germline V gene encodes CDR1 MDHEN and CDR2 SYDVKM.